A single sample is the source of the 16 T cell receptor beta chains below, sequenced in a study of cytomegalovirus exposure and HLA in healthy donors. A multiplex PCR was run with 60 Vbeta primers and 13 Jbeta primers. Sequenced by immunoSEQ multiplex PCR; TCRdb stores in-frame clones only, minus some. The sample totals some 150,000 clones. Sequences were obtained from PBMCs. These receptors came from a young woman in good health and CMV-seronegative.

As regards this clone: The same CDR3 arises from other DNA sequences in this sample as well. The chain is built from TRBV5-4 and TRBJ1-4; 7 bases are shared with TRBD1. With 4 bases clipped from V and 0 bases from J, the junction kept 3 bases outside the gene matches. CDR1 and CDR2 (germline): SGHNT, YYREEE (reference sequence). This CDR3 contains 15 residues. The CDR3 sequence: CASSPDRATNEKLFF. The CDR3 DNA sequence: TGTGCCAGCAGCCCAGACAGGGCAACTAATGAAAAACTGTTTTTT. The whole variable domain, remainder taken from reference TRBV5-4 and TRBJ1-4, is ETGVTQSPTHLIKTRGQQVTLRCSSQSGHNTVSWYQQALGQGPQFIFQYYREEENGRGNFPPRFSGLQFPNYSSELNVNALELDDSALYLCASSPDRATNEKLFFGSGTQLSVL.

The chain is built from TRBV6-1 and TRBJ2-4, with 12 positions matching TRBD2. Germline CDR1 is MNHNS and CDR2 is SASEGT. V was pared by 0 bases and J by 8 bases, with 2 bases of the junction left unmatched. The CDR3 is made up of 15 amino acids. This CDR3 reads CASSEARLAGDIQYF. The CDR3, as DNA: TGTGCCAGCAGTGAAGCGCGACTAGCGGGAGACATTCAGTACTTC.

The chain joins TRBV5-6 to TRBJ2-1; weak D call: TRBD2 (6 bases). V was clipped by 6 bases and J by 9 bases, with 19 bases between them. The CDR3 runs to 14 residues. The germline V gene encodes CDR1 SGHDT and CDR2 YYEEEE. CDR3 region: CASNLGYRGAEQFF. CDR3 DNA sequence: TGTGCCAGCAACCTGGGGTACCGCGGGGCTGAGCAGTTCTTC.

This chain links TRBV6-5 with TRBJ1-1; D is uncertain. This CDR3 spans 14 amino acids. Germline V gene sequence: CDR1 MNHEY, CDR2 SVGAGI. Trimming left V 5 bases short and J 5 bases short, with 15 bases between. In DNA form, the CDR3 reads TGTGCCAGCAGTGGAACCAGGTCTCGGACTGAAGCTTTCTTT. Residues: CASSGTRSRTEAFF.

The gene calls are TRBV4-2 and TRBJ1-1, with 7 bases fitting TRBD1. Germline V gene lookup returns CDR1 LGHNA and CDR2 YNFKEQ. The J segment lost 0 bases and the V segment lost 4 bases, leaving 5 bases of the junction unmatched. The CDR3 spans 15 residues. CDR3 loop: CASSRGDSLNTEAFF. CDR3 DNA: TGTGCCAGCAGCCGCGGGGACAGTTTGAACACTGAAGCTTTCTTT.

The V gene is TRBV19, the J gene TRBJ2-1, with 11 bases matching TRBD2. The V gene end was trimmed by 6 bases and the J gene end by 6 bases; junction bases not matched to a gene: 4. The germline V gene encodes CDR1 LNHDA and CDR2 SQIVND (reference sequence). The CDR3 runs 14 residues. Written as DNA, the CDR3 is TGTGCCAGTAGGGGACTAGCGGCTCGCAATGAGCAGTTCTTC. This sequence encodes CASRGLAARNEQFF. The complete variable domain, with remaining parts taken from reference TRBV19 and TRBJ2-1, reads DGGITQSPKYLFRKEGQNVTLSCEQNLNHDAMYWYRQDPGQGLRLIYYSQIVNDFQKGDIAEGYSVSREKKESFPLTVTSAQKNPTAFYLCASRGLAARNEQFFGPGTRLTVL.

J is TRBJ2-5 and V is TRBV19, with 9 bases aligning to TRBD2. The ends lost 3 bases at V and 5 bases at J; junction bases unmatched: 4. Per the germline V gene, CDR1 is LNHDA and CDR2 is SQIVND (reference sequence). The length of the CDR3 is 14 residues. In DNA, the CDR3 is TGTGCCAGTAGTATGGGACTAGCTATGGAGACCCAGTACTTC. Its protein is CASSMGLAMETQYF.

The chain uses TRBV5-5 and TRBJ1-1, with D possibly matching TRBD1 (5 bases). Per the germline V gene, CDR1 is SGHKS and CDR2 is YYEKEE (reference sequence). Trimming removed 2 bases at V and 1 base at J, with 9 bases between. The CDR3 is 14 residues long. CDR3 nucleotides: TGTGCCAGCAGCTTCAGGGCACAGAACACTGAAGCTTTCTTT. Residues: CASSFRAQNTEAFF.

The chain employs TRBV19 and TRBJ2-1; D not certain. This CDR3 has 16 amino acids. From germline, CDR1 is LNHDA and CDR2 SQIVND (reference sequence). V lost 1 base, J lost 3 bases, and 13 bases lay in between. This CDR3 is CASSIGLEIIYNEQFF. CDR3 in DNA: TGTGCCAGTAGTATAGGGCTAGAGATAATCTACAATGAGCAGTTCTTC.

V gene TRBV10-3 combines with J gene TRBJ2-1; 11 bases align to TRBD2. Germline CDR1 ENHRY, CDR2 SYGVKD. Trimming cost V 3 bases and J 8 bases; bases outside gene matches: 6. This CDR3 spans 15 amino acids. In DNA form, the CDR3 reads TGTGCCATCAGTGATAGCGGGAGGGTACGGTATGAGCAGTTCTTC. It yields the protein CAISDSGRVRYEQFF.

The chain combines TRBV18 with TRBJ1-1; 7 bases line up with TRBD1. V lost 6 bases, J lost 6 bases, and 13 bases stayed unmatched. CDR1 is KGHSH, CDR2 LQKENI, per germline. CDR3 length equals 15 residues. CDR3 nucleotides: TGTGCCAGCTCTCAGGGACAGATTCTTGCCCCTGAAGCTTTCTTT. Its protein is CASSQGQILAPEAFF. The entire variable domain, with the rest obtained from reference TRBV18 and TRBJ1-1, is as follows: NAGVMQNPRHLVRRRGQEARLRCSPMKGHSHVYWYRQLPEEGLKFMVYLQKENIIDESGMPKERFSAEFPKEGPSILRIQQVVRGDSAAYFCASSQGQILAPEAFFGQGTRLTVV.

The V call is TRBV19, the J call TRBJ1-5, with TRBD1 as a possible D gene (5 bases). CDR1 LNHDA and CDR2 SQIVND come from the germline V gene (reference sequence). This CDR3 spans 14 amino acids. With 6 bases removed from V and 0 bases from J, the gap between germline ends came to 9 bases. The CDR3, as DNA: TGTGCCAGTAGGACAGCTTATAGCAATCAGCCCCAGCATTTT. This encodes CASRTAYSNQPQHF.

The chain carries TRBV30 and TRBJ2-1, with 10 bases matching TRBD2. Germline lookup yields CDR1 GTSNPN and CDR2 SVGIG (reference sequence). With 1 base clipped from V and 5 bases from J, the junction kept 5 bases outside the gene matches. The CDR3 runs 15 residues. The DNA for the CDR3 is TGTGCCTGGAGTGCCGGGACTAGCGAGAACAATGAGCAGTTCTTC. It translates to CAWSAGTSENNEQFF.

This chain uses TRBV14 with TRBJ1-1; TRBD1 matches 7 bases. Trimming cost V 3 bases and J 5 bases; bases outside gene matches: 12. Germline V lookup: CDR1 SGHDN, CDR2 FVKESK. This CDR3 spans 16 amino acids. The CDR3 loop is CASSHPLEGARTEAFF. The CDR3, as DNA: TGTGCCAGCAGCCACCCCCTTGAGGGGGCCAGAACTGAAGCTTTCTTT.

This sequence joins TRBV4-1 and TRBJ1-5, with D perhaps matching TRBD1 (6 bases). This CDR3 has 16 amino acids. CDR1 and CDR2 from the germline V gene are MGHRA and YSYEKL. The germline V and J ends were trimmed by 2 bases and 6 bases, with 17 bases remaining between them. The CDR3 DNA sequence: TGCGCCAGCAGCCAAAGCCCCCCAGGGGAAGGTCAGCCCCAGCATTTT. It translates to CASSQSPPGEGQPQHF.

The V call is TRBV11-2, the J call TRBJ1-1, with TRBD1 as a possible D gene (5 bases). V was clipped by 5 bases and J by 4 bases, with 8 bases between them. The CDR3 has 12 amino acids. Looked up from germline, CDR1 is SGHAT and CDR2 is FQNNGV. This CDR3 is CASSGQGTEAFF. CDR3 bases: TGTGCCAGCAGCGGGCAGGGCACTGAAGCTTTCTTT.